This is a list of T cell receptor beta chains from one sample in a study of blood T cell repertoires in COVID-19. Sequenced by immunoSEQ multiplex PCR; TCRdb stores in-frame clones only, minus some. Of about 160,000 clones in the sample, approximately 83% were seen once. Specimen: peripheral blood. These receptors all come from a man aged 70-80 years who had recovered from COVID-19. CDR3s include the opening cysteine and the closing phenylalanine or tryptophan. Fields, in order: clone size, D gene, J gene, V gene, CDR3 DNA, CDR3 protein. A D gene is named only where the DNA matches it firmly. Size is stated for part of the rows, as once, few or many counts, or as a class when the clone is expanded.

>NA|NA|TRBJ1-2|TRBV19
NA
CASTSDRNYGYTF
>NA|TRBD2|TRBJ2-1|TRBV18
TGTGCCAGCTCACCACCCCTAGCGGGTAGCTCCTACAATGAGCAGTTCTTC
CASSPPLAGSSYNEQFF
>few|NA|TRBJ1-2|TRBV28
TGTGCCAGCAGGAGGGGGGGGAGTGGCTACACCTTC
CASRRGGSGYTF
>few|TRBD2|TRBJ2-3|TRBV28
TGTGCCTCCAGCAAAGGCGGGAGCGCAGATACGCAGTATTTT
CASSKGGSADTQYF
>NA|NA|TRBJ2-7|TRBV7-8
TGTGCCAGCAGCTTAGAGGCTAGCTCCTACGAGCAGTACTTC
CASSLEASSYEQYF
>NA|TRBD2|TRBJ2-5|TRBV3-1/TRBV3-2
TGTGCCAGCAGCCCCGAAGGCGGGAGTGGGGAGACCCAGTACTTC
CASSPEGGSGETQYF
>once|TRBD2|TRBJ2-3|TRBV7-9
TGTGCCAGCAGCAAACCTAGCGGGAGGCCCACAGATACGCAGTATTTT
CASSKPSGRPTDTQYF
>NA|NA|TRBJ2-7|TRBV5-4
TGTGCCAGCACCACTGGCCTTGGGGGCCTCTACGAGCAGTACTTC
CASTTGLGGLYEQYF
>NA|NA|TRBJ1-2|TRBV12-3/TRBV12-4
TGTGCCAGCAGTGCGGACAGAAACTATGGCTACACCTTC
CASSADRNYGYTF
>once|TRBD1|TRBJ1-2|TRBV6-2/TRBV6-3
TGTGCCAGCAGCTTCGGACAGGGGGCCCGAAGGGGCTATGGCTACACCTTC
CASSFGQGARRGYGYTF
>NA|TRBD1|TRBJ2-7|TRBV6-5
TGTGCCAGCAGGTTTCGGGACAGCGCCTACGAGCAGTACTTC
CASRFRDSAYEQYF
>NA|TRBD2|TRBJ2-1|TRBV19
TGTGCCAGTAGTTCGGGAGGGAGCTCCTACAATGAGCAGTTCTTC
CASSSGGSSYNEQFF
>NA|NA|TRBJ2-2|TRBV6-5
TGTGCCAGCAGCATAGGGGCGGCCGGGGAGCTGTTTTTT
CASSIGAAGELFF
>NA|TRBD2|TRBJ2-1|TRBV5-6
TGTGCCAGCAGCTCAGGACTAGAAGAGTTCTTC
CASSSGLEEFF
>NA|NA|TRBJ2-1|TRBV6-5
TGTGCCTCCAACAGGGGCCCACCTGGAGGGCCTGAGCAGTTCTTC
CASNRGPPGGPEQFF
>few|TRBD1|TRBJ2-1|TRBV7-2
TGTGCCAGCAGCTTAGCGGGACAGGGCTTCCATGAGCAGTTCTTC
CASSLAGQGFHEQFF
>NA|TRBD1|TRBJ2-2|TRBV6-5
TGTGCCAGCAGGGGGCAGGGGGCTGCGGGGGAGCTGTTTTTT
CASRGQGAAGELFF
>NA|TRBD1|TRBJ1-2|TRBV5-1
TGCGCCAGCAGCGGGACAGGGGAGACTAACTATGGCTACACCTTC
CASSGTGETNYGYTF
>NA|NA|TRBJ2-1|TRBV9
TGTGCCAGCAGCGTGAGGGTCGAATCCTACAATGAGCAGTTCTTC
CASSVRVESYNEQFF
>NA|NA|TRBJ1-5|TRBV7-2
TGTGCCAGCAGTAACCTCGGTCCAGGGCAGCCCCAGCATTTT
CASSNLGPGQPQHF
>NA|TRBD1|TRBJ1-2|TRBV10-3
TGTGCCATCAGTGACGCAGGGGGCAACTATGGCTACACCTTC
CAISDAGGNYGYTF
>NA|NA|TRBJ1-5|TRBV19
TGTGCCAGTAGTGTGGTCAGCAGGGGCAATCAGCCCCAGCATTTT
CASSVVSRGNQPQHF
>NA|NA|TRBJ2-1|TRBV4-3
TGCGCCAGCAGCCAAGGTAACTATGCCTACAATGAGCAGTTCTTC
CASSQGNYAYNEQFF
>once|NA|TRBJ1-4|TRBV4-1
TGCGCCAGCAGCCGCTGGCCCGAAAAACTGTTTTTT
CASSRWPEKLFF
>once|NA|TRBJ2-1|TRBV9
TGTGCCAGCAGCCCTATCCAAGCCTCCTACAATGAGCAGTTCTTC
CASSPIQASYNEQFF
>once|NA|TRBJ2-1|TRBV5-6
TGTGCCAGCAGCTTGGAACTAGCTGGTAATGAGCAGTTCTTC
CASSLELAGNEQFF
>few|NA|TRBJ2-3|TRBV4-3
TGCGCCAGCAGCCAAGCGAGCACAGATACGCAGTATTTT
CASSQASTDTQYF
>NA|NA|TRBJ2-7|TRBV11-2
TGTGCCAGCAGCTTGGACAGTGGCTACGAGCAGTACTTC
CASSLDSGYEQYF
>NA|NA|TRBJ1-1|TRBV4-3
TGCGCCAGCAGCCAAGATTGGGGAGGTCAGGGGAACACTGAAGCTTTCTTT
CASSQDWGGQGNTEAFF
>NA|TRBD1|TRBJ2-7|TRBV29-1
TGCAGCGCCCTCAGGGACAGGGGTGGCGAGCAGTACTTC
CSALRDRGGEQYF
>NA|NA|TRBJ2-7|TRBV21-1
TGTGCCAGCAGCAAAGCGGCACTAGCGGAGCAGCAGTACTTC
CASSKAALAEQQYF
>once|TRBD2|TRBJ2-2|TRBV10-1
TGCGCCAGCAGGACTAGCGGGACGGGGGACGGGGAGCTGTTTTTT
CASRTSGTGDGELFF
>NA|NA|TRBJ1-1|TRBV25-1
TGTGCCAGCACCCCGGGACTTCGAATGAACACTGAAGCTTTCTTT
CASTPGLRMNTEAFF
>NA|NA|TRBJ2-2|TRBV19
TGTGCCAGTAGATCCTACACCGGGGAGCTGTTTTTT
CASRSYTGELFF
>few|TRBD2|TRBJ2-7|TRBV18
TGTGCCAGCTCACCACGAGCAGCGGGAGGCTACGAGCAGTACTTC
CASSPRAAGGYEQYF
>NA|TRBD2|TRBJ2-1|TRBV4-1
TGCGCCAGCAGCCAGGTAGCGGGATACAATGAGCAGTTCTTC
CASSQVAGYNEQFF
>NA|NA|TRBJ1-5|TRBV2
TGTGCCAGCAGTGAACCGTATCAGCCCCAGCATTTT
CASSEPYQPQHF
>NA|TRBD2|TRBJ2-7|TRBV5-1
TGCGCCAGCAGTCCCGGGACTACTAACTACGAGCAGTACTTC
CASSPGTTNYEQYF
>NA|NA|TRBJ1-1|TRBV6-6
TGTGCCAGTCGCATAGGGGAGGACACTGAAGCTTTCTTT
CASRIGEDTEAFF
>NA|NA|TRBJ2-7|TRBV6-5
TGTGCCAGCAAGACAGGAGTAGCCTACGAGCAGTACTTC
CASKTGVAYEQYF
>few|NA|TRBJ1-2|TRBV15
TGTGCCACCAGCAGGGGTCAGGGGTACTATGGCTACACCTTC
CATSRGQGYYGYTF
>NA|TRBD2|TRBJ2-2|TRBV5-4
TGTGCCAGCAGCATGGGACTAGCGGAGTGGCCCGGGGAGCTGTTTTTT
CASSMGLAEWPGELFF
>NA|NA|TRBJ1-4|TRBV6-6
TGTGCCAGCAGTTACCCCCCCGCGGGGGCTAGGGAAAAACTGTTTTTT
CASSYPPAGAREKLFF
>NA|NA|TRBJ1-1|TRBV7-2
TGTGCCACCTTAGCTGGGGGGGAGACTGAAGCTTTCTTT
CATLAGGETEAFF
>NA|TRBD2|TRBJ2-1|TRBV27
TGTGCCAGCAGTTCTCTAGCGGGTAATGAGCAGTTCTTC
CASSSLAGNEQFF
>NA|TRBD1|TRBJ1-4|TRBV10-2
TGCGCCAGCAGCGGTAGCGGGACAGGGATCAATGAAAAACTGTTTTTT
CASSGSGTGINEKLFF
>NA|NA|TRBJ2-1|TRBV3-1/TRBV3-2
TGTGCCAGCAGCCCTATGGGGCAGAATGAGCAGTTCTTC
CASSPMGQNEQFF
>few|NA|TRBJ2-1|TRBV2
TGTGCCAACAACCGCCCCGGGGGCAATGAGCAGTTCTTC
CANNRPGGNEQFF
>once|NA|TRBJ2-1|TRBV11-2
TGTGCCAGCAGCTTAGAGACAGCCGAGCAGTTCTTC
CASSLETAEQFF
>NA|TRBD2|TRBJ2-5|TRBV7-2
TGTGCCAGCAGCTCCCAGCGGGAGCGGGAGACCCAGTACTTC
CASSSQRERETQYF
>once|TRBD1|TRBJ1-2|TRBV9
TGTGCCAGCAGCACCCATCAGGGGGTTGGGGGCTACACCTTC
CASSTHQGVGGYTF
>NA|NA|TRBJ2-7|TRBV6-6
TGTGCCAGCAGTTACTCGTCTGCGGGGAGCTACGAGCAGTACTTC
CASSYSSAGSYEQYF
>NA|NA|TRBJ2-7|TRBV28
TGTGCCAGCAGACCCATACAGGAGTCTGGGCAGTACTTC
CASRPIQESGQYF
>NA|TRBD2|TRBJ2-1|TRBV6-5
TGTGCCAGCAACCCCGGGACTAGCGGGAGTAATGAGCAGTTCTTC
CASNPGTSGSNEQFF
>NA|TRBD1|TRBJ1-2|TRBV19
TGTGCCATCAGGGGGGACTATGGCTACACCTTC
CAIRGDYGYTF
>NA|TRBD2|TRBJ2-1|TRBV29-1
TGCAGCGACTTCACCCGGGCTAGCGGTTACAATGAGCAGTTCTTC
CSDFTRASGYNEQFF
>NA|TRBD1|TRBJ2-3|TRBV5-1
TGCGCCAGCAGCAGGGGACAGGGGAGAACAGATACGCAGTATTTT
CASSRGQGRTDTQYF
>NA|NA|TRBJ2-3|TRBV15
TGTGCCACCAGCAGAGACGCGGGCGGTCACCACACAGATACGCAGTATTTT
CATSRDAGGHHTDTQYF
>NA|NA|TRBJ2-2|TRBV27
TGTGCCAGCAGGACCACCTGGAGGAGCACCGGGGAGCTGTTTTTT
CASRTTWRSTGELFF
>NA|TRBD2|TRBJ2-7|TRBV6-1
TGTGCCAGCAGGGAAGCGGGAGGTCCTAACGAGCAGTACTTC
CASREAGGPNEQYF